Each of the 13 T cell receptor beta chains below was sequenced from the same sample in a study of cytomegalovirus exposure and HLA in healthy donors. Repertoires were generated with immunoSEQ multiplex PCR, while TCRdb's copy carries only in-frame clones and drops some. The sample yields 120,000 or so clones, about nine tenths seen once. The material sequenced was PBMCs. All receptors come from a young woman in good health and CMV-seronegative.

The chain is built from TRBV28 and TRBJ2-7; 7 bases map to TRBD1. Trimming removed 3 bases from V and 2 bases from J; junction bases left unmatched: 4. Germline V lookup: CDR1 MDHEN, CDR2 SYDVKM. The CDR3 consists of 14 residues. The CDR3 spells CASSFGTDTYEQYF. CDR3 nucleotides: TGTGCCAGCAGTTTCGGGACAGACACCTACGAGCAGTACTTC. Full variable domain (outside the CDR3, taken from reference TRBV28 and TRBJ2-7): DVKVTQSSRYLVKRTGEKVFLECVQDMDHENMFWYRQDPGLGLRLIYFSYDVKMKEKGDIPEGYSVSREKKERFSLILESASTNQTSMYLCASSFGTDTYEQYFGPGTRLTVT.

In this sample, this clone turned up once. This chain links TRBV28 with TRBJ2-1; possible D gene TRBD2, 5 bases. Deletions cut 11 bases from V and 3 bases from J, with 8 bases between. Per the germline V gene, CDR1 is MDHEN and CDR2 is SYDVKM. This CDR3 spans 11 amino acids. CDR3 protein: CAASGYNEQFF. The CDR3 DNA reads TGTGCCGCCAGCGGCTACAATGAGCAGTTCTTC.

The V and J genes are TRBV28 and TRBJ2-1; unclear D gene. Germline CDR1 and CDR2: MDHEN and SYDVKM. V was shortened by 7 bases and J by 0 bases, with 7 bases between the two germline ends. CDR3 length: 13 amino acids. The chain's CDR3 is CASNSPSYNEQFF. CDR3 nucleotide sequence: TGTGCCAGCAACAGCCCCTCCTACAATGAGCAGTTCTTC.

This clone was counted only a few times. The V and J genes are TRBV6-1 and TRBJ1-5, with 8 bases aligning to TRBD1. The CDR3 totals 14 residues. V lost 7 bases, J lost 1 base, and 3 bases stayed unmatched. Germline lookup yields CDR1 MNHNS and CDR2 SASEGT. The CDR3 reads CASTYRGSNQPQHF. The CDR3 coding sequence is TGTGCCAGCACCTACAGGGGGAGCAATCAGCCCCAGCATTTT.

The rearrangement joins TRBV27 to TRBJ2-7; 8 nucleotides match TRBD2. Germline assignment: CDR1 MNHEY and CDR2 SMNVEV (reference sequence). The ends lost 4 bases at V and 5 bases at J; junction bases unmatched: 7. This CDR3 is 14 amino acids long. CDR3: CASSSGRALDEQYF. In DNA, the CDR3 is TGTGCCAGCAGTTCCGGGAGGGCCCTCGACGAGCAGTACTTC.

The chain employs TRBV30 and TRBJ1-1; the D gene is possibly TRBD1 (5 bases). Germline CDR1 reads GTSNPN; CDR2 reads SVGIG (reference sequence). The CDR3 extends over 16 amino acids. V was trimmed by 3 bases and J by 0 bases, leaving 17 bases between them. The CDR3 nucleotides are TGTGCCTGGAGGACCGGGGGGTTTTCCATGAACACTGAAGCTTTCTTT. Its translation: CAWRTGGFSMNTEAFF.

V gene TRBV7-8 combines with J gene TRBJ2-1, with a possible D match to TRBD1 (5 bases). Germline values: CDR1 SGHVS, CDR2 FQNEAQ. The V and J ends lost 5 bases and 12 bases respectively, with 17 bases between them. The CDR3 loop spans 13 amino acids. CDR3 sequence: CASSPRQRQGQFF. CDR3 nucleotide sequence: TGTGCCAGCAGCCCCAGACAGCGTCAGGGGCAGTTCTTC.

The genes are TRBV9 and TRBJ2-7; TRBD1 matches at 8 bases. The CDR3 covers 16 residues. Germline V CDR1 and CDR2: SGDLS, YYNGEE. V dropped 0 bases and J dropped 0; count of bases not matched to a gene: 5. The CDR3 reads CASSVGGQGFSYEQYF. The CDR3 bases are TGTGCCAGCAGCGTAGGAGGACAGGGATTCTCCTACGAGCAGTACTTC.

The chain uses TRBV7-5 and TRBJ1-5; TRBD1, as called in the table, went unchecked against the DNA. TRBV7-5 is labeled a pseudogene. The CDR3 length is 15 residues. DNA of the CDR3: TGTGTCAGAAGCTACGACAGGGGGGCGAGACAGCCCCAGCATTTT. This codes for CVRSYDRGARQPQHF.

The V gene is TRBV4-1, the J gene TRBJ2-1; TRBD2 agrees at 7 bases. The V segment lost 1 base and the J segment 0 bases; nucleotides outside the gene matches: 6. CDR1 MGHRA and CDR2 YSYEKL come from the germline V gene. CDR3 length equals 17 residues. The CDR3 DNA reads TGCGCCAGCAGCCAAGCCGACGGGAGGCACTCCTACAATGAGCAGTTCTTC. Protein: CASSQADGRHSYNEQFF.

V is TRBV27 and J is TRBJ1-5; maybe TRBD1 (5 bases). In germline, CDR1 is MNHEY, CDR2 SMNVEV (reference sequence). V was clipped by 3 bases and J by 7 bases, with 10 bases between them. The CDR3 totals 13 residues. CDR3: CASSLGGIQPQHF. The CDR3 coding sequence is TGTGCCAGCAGTTTGGGGGGAATACAGCCCCAGCATTTT.

The chain couples TRBV21-1 to TRBJ2-3; the D call of TRBD2 is as the table states it, not checked on the DNA. TRBV21-1 is given as a pseudogene. There are 19 residues in the CDR3. The CDR3 region is CASSRYPPRWAGETDTQYF. The DNA for the CDR3 is TGTGCCAGCAGCCGCTACCCCCCCCGGTGGGCGGGAGAAACAGATACGCAGTATTTT.

The J gene is TRBJ2-1, the V gene TRBV4-2, with 7 positions matching TRBD2. This CDR3 region has 15 residues. CDR1 is LGHNA, CDR2 YNFKEQ, per germline. Trimming removed 5 bases from V and 4 bases from J; junction bases left unmatched: 8. CDR3 sequence reads: CASSKVAGEYNEQFF. The CDR3 nucleotides read TGTGCCAGCAGCAAGGTGGCGGGAGAGTACAATGAGCAGTTCTTC.